Here is one TCR beta chain with its context. Its antigen is unknown. No base-level quality is on record; no much larger clone is a single base apart. Participants in the prospective study were enrolled through a virtual design, were aged about 18 to 100 years, and lived in 24 United States geographic areas. In the prospective study, cohorts were assigned on the basis of participant-reported clinical history obtained from a screening survey and a study questionnaire. In the prospective study, mobile phlebotomists collected whole blood, serum and a nasopharyngeal or oropharyngeal swab from each participant. Participants in the prospective study had the option to provide additional blood draws and questionnaires over a roughly two-month period. Prospective study blood samples were shipped either frozen or at room temperature before DNA extraction. The data originate from a study of blood T cell repertoires in COVID-19 (TCRdb year 2020). A note on the overall study: Samples covering the acute and convalescent phases of COVID-19 were provided by collaborators in the United States, Italy and Spain. Where available, HLA class I and class II types were obtained from metadata supplied by the sample provider rather than from assay-based typing. Deeply sampled blood TCRbeta repertoires from subjects exposed to, actively infected with, or recovered from COVID-19 were included in the dataset. Samples were obtained from the ongoing ImmuneRACE study (first 160 participants) and from over a thousand subjects provided by 6 global collaborators. Sample metadata almost always included a de-identified subject ID, COVID-19 status, age in years and sex. A freely available public database, intended as a resource for researchers studying the immune response to SARS-CoV-2, is where the repertoires were released. The prospective study material was composed of cDNA or gDNA derived from T cells, B-cell-depleted T cells, or PBMCs. Findings and caveats that apply to the study as a whole: The quantity of clinical and demographic metadata differed by source and by participant and was supplied without curation.

The immunoSEQ Assay, a bias-controlled multiplex PCR, was used to amplify TCRbeta CDR3 regions from genomic DNA. The study's own analysis went as follows. Nucleated cell counts per sample were estimated from amplification of reference gene primers within the assay. Sequence reads were collapsed and filtered to measure the absolute abundance of every unique TCRbeta CDR3 rearrangement. For each sample, productive Simpson clonality was calculated by taking the square root of Simpson's diversity index across productive rearrangements. TCRdb mirrors the immuneACCESS table, restricted to in-frame sequences. Some clones are absent from its copies; in checked studies, under half trace to an unresolved V gene, and the reason for the others is unknown. Clone size and V and J calls were adopted from that table, with D and trimming inferred from the DNA. The sample table shows over 200,000 clones, and about nine tenths are seen once. 10% of the sample comes from the top ten.

Sequences SGHTA (CDR1) and FQGNSA (CDR2) are obtained from the germline V gene. The CDR3 holds 14 amino acids from the cysteine to the phenylalanine. The DNA shown is the 42-base CDR3, in frame from base 1. The V end loses 1 base and the J end loses 3 bases, and a stretch of 9 bases separates them. The chain joins TRBV7-2 to TRBJ2-5; TRBD1 is possibly the D segment (6 matching bases). Material for sequencing was PBMCs or T cells enriched from blood (not recorded which). The sequence came from a man between 18 and 29 years old with acute COVID-19. CDR3 sequence: CASSLDRVEETQYF. In nucleotides, the sequence is TGTGCCAGCAGCTTAGACAGGGTAGAAGAGACCCAGTACTTC.